The rows below give T cell receptor beta chains drawn from one sample of a study of CXCR3-negative and CXCR3-positive naive CD8 T cells. Each CDR3 protein gets one entry in TCRdb, which reprocessed the 5' RACE reads and gives no DNA. This sample carries around 90,000 distinct CDR3 sequences, with around 0.99% going to the ten biggest clones. The sequencing input was naive CXCR3- CD8+ T cells from blood. The receptors originated from a human donor in good health. Some clones in this sample may be carry-over from other donors' samples. The CDR3 runs from the conserved cysteine through the conserved F or W. Each record gives: V gene, J gene, CDR3 protein.

TRBV6-6	TRBJ1-1	CASRSIGMNTEAFF
TRBV29-1	TRBJ2-1	CSVEGQAGGNEQFF
TRBV7-2	TRBJ1-2	CASSIQGDLYGYTF
TRBV27	TRBJ2-7	CASMDNSYEQYF
TRBV7-2	TRBJ2-1	CASSDGLYPYSSYNEQFF
TRBV6-2/TRBV6-3	TRBJ2-1	CASRQGLAGRNEQFF
TRBV7-9	TRBJ2-5	CASSSTVQETQYF
TRBV29-1	TRBJ2-7	CSAGQGGHEQYF
TRBV5-1	TRBJ2-7	CASSLEFRYEQYF
TRBV11-2	TRBJ2-1	CASSWGPHLNEQFF
TRBV12-3/TRBV12-4	TRBJ2-2	CASSFLGLENTGELFF
TRBV29-1	TRBJ2-7	CSAHTDSGTYEQYF
TRBV7-3	TRBJ2-1	CASSPSWTGRNEQFF
TRBV29-1	TRBJ2-1	CSVGGTASYNEQFF
TRBV20-1	TRBJ1-1	CSARDLERAEAFF
TRBV13	TRBJ2-1	CASSLKDSGGDEQFF
TRBV5-5	TRBJ2-1	CASSLGVWVIDEQFF
TRBV7-2	TRBJ2-3	CASSLGQGNTDTQYF
TRBV29-1	TRBJ2-7	CSASGTDSYEQYF
TRBV29-1	TRBJ1-2	CSVEDGANHGYTF
TRBV29-1	TRBJ1-1	CSAQTGYETEAFF
TRBV14	TRBJ2-1	CASSAVGRGNEQFF
TRBV28	TRBJ2-5	CASSAVRDRAPYGQETQYF
TRBV20-1	TRBJ1-2	CSARVNFKTGYYGYTF
TRBV29-1	TRBJ2-7	CSVEVVRGPRVYEQYF
TRBV6-5	TRBJ1-1	CASSHIAGGTEAFF
TRBV6-2/TRBV6-3	TRBJ1-1	CASSYYSVNTEAFF
TRBV7-6	TRBJ2-2	CASSTSGGRELFF
TRBV7-7	TRBJ2-3	CASSLTLVADTQYF
TRBV29-1	TRBJ2-7	CSVEDTVTYEQYF
TRBV28	TRBJ2-2	CASHSRSTNTGELFF
TRBV10-3	TRBJ2-5	CAISDGETQYF
TRBV29-1	TRBJ2-3	CSLEYSTDTQYF
TRBV12-3/TRBV12-4	TRBJ1-2	CASSISSTGAYGYTF
TRBV12-3/TRBV12-4	TRBJ2-7	CASAQGFFYEQYF
TRBV19	TRBJ1-1	CASSIARTSSTEAFF
TRBV10-1	TRBJ1-1	CASSEEGKGPNTEAFF
TRBV7-3	TRBJ2-1	CASSTTSYNEQFF
TRBV29-1	TRBJ2-1	CSGPAGEYNEQFF
TRBV7-3	TRBJ2-1	CASSLSGEYNEQFF
TRBV20-1	TRBJ1-1	CSARPPGDTEAFF
TRBV29-1	TRBJ1-2	CSVALFTEDYGYTF
TRBV29-1	TRBJ2-7	CSVSGLARSRSYEQYF
TRBV19	TRBJ2-5	CASRGQGATLRSETQYF
TRBV11-3	TRBJ2-7	CASSYRSSYEQYF
TRBV28	TRBJ2-5	CASSSNTSPDRAQETQYF
TRBV5-1	TRBJ2-1	CASSFSYNEQFF
TRBV12-3/TRBV12-4	TRBJ2-2	CASSSTSQVNTGELFF
TRBV11-2	TRBJ1-2	CASSLDMGNYGYTF
TRBV29-1	TRBJ1-5	CSVGTGWANQPQHF
TRBV5-5	TRBJ2-1	CASNYPELTDEQFF
TRBV7-2	TRBJ2-5	CASSLAGGAETQYF
TRBV7-2	TRBJ1-5	CASSPMLSNQPQHF
TRBV19	TRBJ1-3	CASSIGSGSGNTIYF
TRBV4-2	TRBJ2-2	CASSQVTSGGASNTGELFF
TRBV19	TRBJ1-2	CASSPTGVPSYGYTF
TRBV9	TRBJ1-2	CASSVAPGGTYGYTF
TRBV20-1	TRBJ1-1	CSARIRDRNTEAFF
TRBV5-5	TRBJ1-5	CASSLEGTGRNQPQHF